The 10 T cell receptor beta chains below all came from one sample that was sequenced in a study of glioma-infiltrating T cells after dendritic cell vaccination. Indicated time point: after dendritic cell vaccination, including at tumor progression/relapse. Profiling relied on immunoSEQ multiplex PCR, and the TCRdb table lists in-frame clones only, not all of them. This sample has roughly 62,000 clones, with about 86% found just once. The specimen was blood, collected after dendritic cell vaccination. Receptor source: a human donor with glioblastoma.

The chain links TRBV2 to TRBJ2-1, with D perhaps matching TRBD2 (6 bases). Germline V gene data show CDR1 as SNHLY and CDR2 as FYNNEI. V was cut by 2 bases and J by 12 bases, with 20 bases left in between. CDR3 length: 15 amino acids. CDR3 sequence reads: CASSEPWRGMIGQFF. The CDR3 nucleotides are TGTGCCAGCAGTGAACCGTGGAGGGGAATGATCGGGCAGTTCTTC.

The rearrangement joins TRBV7-9 to TRBJ1-2, with D unclear. The germline gives CDR1 SEHNR, CDR2 FQNEAQ (reference sequence). This CDR3 is built from 12 residues. With 4 bases removed from V and 4 bases from J, the gap between germline ends came to 7 bases. CDR3: CASSSSFYGYTF. The DNA for the CDR3 is TGTGCCAGCAGCTCGTCTTTCTATGGCTACACCTTC.

The chain carries TRBV4-1 and TRBJ2-5, with TRBD1 as a possible D gene (6 bases). The CDR3 sequence is 15 residues long. The germline V gene has CDR1 MGHRA and CDR2 YSYEKL. Trimming removed 1 base from V and 5 bases from J, with 14 bases in between. The CDR3 sequence is CASSQGSGDGETQYF. The CDR3 DNA sequence: TGCGCCAGCAGCCAAGGCTCAGGGGACGGGGAGACCCAGTACTTC.

This clone was found a few times. The CDR3 coding sequence is TGTGCCAGCAGTGGTCAGAGGAATTCACCCCTCCACTTT. Translation gives CASSGQRNSPLHF. The chain recombines TRBV2 with TRBJ1-6; D uncertain. There are 13 residues in the CDR3. Per the germline V gene, CDR1 is SNHLY and CDR2 is FYNNEI. Trimming stripped 4 bases from V and 7 bases from J, with 8 bases between.

The chain is built from TRBV4-1 and TRBJ2-7, with 14 bases aligning to TRBD2. This CDR3 has 20 amino acids. V shed 0 bases, J shed 4 bases, and the junction held 14 bases outside the gene matches. Per the germline V gene, CDR1 is MGHRA and CDR2 is YSYEKL. The CDR3 DNA follows: TGCGCCAGCAGCCAAGAACAGGGACTAGCGGGGGACGTACCCACGTACGAGCAGTACTTC. As protein: CASSQEQGLAGDVPTYEQYF.

This chain joins TRBV4-1 and TRBJ2-1, with 8 bases aligning to TRBD1. This CDR3 has 16 amino acids. J was trimmed by 4 bases and V by 3 bases; bases with no gene match: 8. Germline values: CDR1 MGHRA, CDR2 YSYEKL. The CDR3 loop is CASSHLGQGQYNEQFF. The CDR3 bases are TGCGCCAGCAGCCACCTCGGACAGGGACAATACAATGAGCAGTTCTTC.

This chain uses TRBV2 with TRBJ1-2; D gene unclear. The CDR3 is 13 amino acids. Germline-derived CDR1 and CDR2 are SNHLY and FYNNEI. V lost 4 bases, J lost 5 bases, and 11 bases lay in between. The CDR3 nucleotides are TGTGCCAGCAGTGCGGGAAAGTCGTATGGCTACACCTTC. It is translated as CASSAGKSYGYTF.

The chain employs TRBV13 and TRBJ2-2; 11 bases map to TRBD2. The ends lost 5 bases at V and 4 bases at J; junction bases unmatched: 6. This CDR3 is built from 16 residues. CDR1 PRHDT and CDR2 FYEKMQ come from the germline V gene (reference sequence). CDR3 in DNA: TGTGCCAGCAGCGACGGGACTAGCGGCTCCACCGGGGAGCTGTTTTTT. Translated, it gives CASSDGTSGSTGELFF.

The chain carries TRBV19 and TRBJ2-7; 8 nucleotides line up with TRBD1. This CDR3 region has 15 residues. Trimming took 7 bases from V and 4 from J; bases not matched to a gene: 12. The germline V gene encodes CDR1 LNHDA and CDR2 SQIVND (reference sequence). CDR3 amino acids: CASKTSGTGQYEQYF. Written as DNA, the CDR3 is TGTGCCAGTAAGACCTCCGGGACAGGACAATACGAGCAGTACTTC.

This clone occurred a few times. V usage is TRBV7-9 and J usage is TRBJ1-4, with D tentatively TRBD1 (5 bases). Trimming removed 3 bases at V and 4 bases at J, with 21 bases between. The germline gives CDR1 SEHNR, CDR2 FQNEAQ (reference sequence). The CDR3 contains 18 residues. Here the CDR3 reads CASSLGLNYPGYNEKLFF. CDR3 sequence (DNA): TGTGCCAGCAGCTTGGGACTCAACTACCCGGGATATAATGAAAAACTGTTTTTT.